This note documents a single T cell receptor beta chain sequence. Its specificity is not known. CDR1 and CDR2 from the germline V gene are MDHEN and SYDVKM. Trimming cost V 4 bases and J 10 bases; bases outside gene matches: 12. The CDR3 is made up of 14 amino acids. The entry originates in a study of persistence of HIV-infected CD4 T cells. Whole-study context: A couple of participants gave one leukapheresis sample; others gave up to about 180 mL blood repeatedly.

Sequencing used immunoSEQ version 4 in survey mode. Each sample used up to 1 ug genomic DNA diluted to 10 ng/uL. The assay was immunoSEQ multiplex PCR, and TCRdb's table has in-frame clones only and misses some. The table has about 47,000 clones, 90% to 95% seen once. Cells were stimulated nonspecifically with anti-CD3/anti-CD28 magnetic beads. Sorting selected CD4+ T cells upregulating both CD40 ligand and CD69. CD8-depleted PBMCs were stimulated about 20 hours with anti-CD28/CD49d costimulation, CD40-blocking antibody and enfuvirtide. The clonotype originates from an adult man with HIV who was CMV-seropositive. This rearrangement joins TRBV28 to TRBJ1-2; TRBD1 matches 7 bases. The source material was CD4+ T cells sorted from PBMCs after 18-hour stimulation, sampled from a patient who received antiretroviral therapy. The CDR3 loop is CASSSTTGQRDYTF. The CDR3, as DNA: TGTGCCAGCAGTTCAACGACAGGGCAGAGGGACTACACCTTC.